The rows below give T cell receptor beta chains drawn from one sample of a study of blood T cell repertoires in COVID-19. Repertoires were generated with immunoSEQ multiplex PCR, while TCRdb's copy carries only in-frame clones and drops some. This sample has 73,000 or so clones, with around 83% found just once. Sequencing was performed on peripheral blood. Receptors were obtained from a middle-aged man with active COVID-19. CDR3s include the opening cysteine and the closing phenylalanine or tryptophan. A D gene is named only where the DNA matches it firmly. The size field is filled for only some rows; it gives once, few, many or a size class.

TRBJ1-6 | TRBV7-9 | NA | NA | TGTGCCAGCAGCCCCGGGGTTAATTCACCCCTCCACTTT | CASSPGVNSPLHF
TRBJ2-5 | TRBV6-5 | TRBD1 | NA | TGTGCCAGCAGTTACGTGGGACAGGAGGGGGAGACCCAGTACTTC | CASSYVGQEGETQYF
TRBJ2-5 | TRBV11-1 | NA | NA | TGTGCCAGCAGCTTACTAGACCAAGAGACCCAGTACTTC | CASSLLDQETQYF
TRBJ2-1 | TRBV12-5 | NA | NA | TGTGCTAGTGACCTACCGGGCTCCTACAATGAGCAGTTCTTC | CASDLPGSYNEQFF
TRBJ1-6 | TRBV2 | TRBD1 | NA | TGTGCCAGCACCCAGGGGAACAGGGGTGATTCACCCCTCCACTTT | CASTQGNRGDSPLHF
TRBJ2-4 | TRBV23-1 | NA | NA | TGCGCCAGCAGTCATCCCGGACTCCTCGTGGTTCACATTCAGTACTTC | CASSHPGLLVVHIQYF
TRBJ2-5 | TRBV5-1 | TRBD2 | NA | TGCGCCAGCAGCTTCCACCGGGGGGAGGAGACCCAGTACTTC | CASSFHRGEETQYF
TRBJ1-1 | TRBV18 | NA | NA | TGTGCCAGCTCTCTCGCCGGGAACACTGAAGCTTTCTTT | CASSLAGNTEAFF
TRBJ2-6 | TRBV6-6 | TRBD2 | NA | TGTGCCACAGGGACTACCCTCTCTGGGGCCAACGTCCTGACTTTC | CATGTTLSGANVLTF
TRBJ2-3 | TRBV7-3 | NA | NA | TGTGCCAGCAGGGAGGGTCCGGAATCAGATACGCAGTATTTT | CASREGPESDTQYF
TRBJ1-1 | TRBV19 | NA | NA | TGTGCCAGTAGTATTTATCAAGAGACTGAAGCTTTCTTT | CASSIYQETEAFF
TRBJ1-4 | TRBV6-5 | TRBD1 | NA | TGTGCCAGCCGGGACAGGGGCGTCGGAAAACTGTTTTTT | CASRDRGVGKLFF
TRBJ2-1 | TRBV29-1 | NA | NA | TGCAGCGTTGGACAGACTGTCGACAATGAGCAGTTCTTC | CSVGQTVDNEQFF
TRBJ2-3 | TRBV6-2/TRBV6-3 | TRBD2 | NA | TGTGCCAGCAGTTACTCGAACGGGAGGCGAGATACGCAGTATTTT | CASSYSNGRRDTQYF
TRBJ2-1 | TRBV7-3 | NA | NA | TGTGCCAGCAGCCCAGGGAGGGGGGTCAATGAGCAGTTCTTC | CASSPGRGVNEQFF
TRBJ1-2 | TRBV18 | NA | NA | TGTGCCAGCTCCGAGACGCGGGGCCCTGGCTATGGCTACACCTTC | CASSETRGPGYGYTF
TRBJ2-7 | TRBV7-9 | NA | NA | TGTGCCAGCAGCTTAACGGCTCCCGGGGGCGAGCAGTACTTC | CASSLTAPGGEQYF
TRBJ1-5 | TRBV4-1 | NA | few | TGCGCCAGCAGCCCGTTGGGCCAGCCCCAGCATTTT | CASSPLGQPQHF
TRBJ2-2 | TRBV4-3 | NA | once | TGCGCCAGCACTGTGCAGGGGGGCGCCGGGGAGCTGTTTTTT | CASTVQGGAGELFF
TRBJ1-1 | TRBV3-1/TRBV3-2 | NA | NA | TGTGCCAGCAGCCAAGGGAGAGGGGAAGCTTTCTTT | CASSQGRGEAFF
TRBJ1-2 | TRBV6-1 | NA | NA | TGTGCCAGCAGTGAAAATACCCCAGGGGCCTACACCTTC | CASSENTPGAYTF
TRBJ2-3 | TRBV5-1 | TRBD1 | NA | TGCGCCAGCAGCTTACTCACAGGGGCGGGCACAGATACGCAGTATTTT | CASSLLTGAGTDTQYF
TRBJ1-5 | TRBV27 | NA | few | TGTGCCAGCATAAGACAGTTTAGCAATCAGCCCCAGCATTTT | CASIRQFSNQPQHF
TRBJ2-1 | TRBV4-1 | NA | NA | TGCGCCAGCAGCCATCTCGACTTACTCTCCTACAATGAGCAGTTCTTC | CASSHLDLLSYNEQFF
TRBJ2-5 | TRBV3-1/TRBV3-2 | NA | NA | TGTGCCAGCAGCCAAGAAGGGGCAGGGTCCCCGGAGACCCAGTACTTC | CASSQEGAGSPETQYF
TRBJ2-6 | TRBV7-2 | TRBD1 | NA | TGTGCCAGCAGGTCGGGACAGGCCTACTCTGGGGCCAACGTCCTGACTTTC | CASRSGQAYSGANVLTF
TRBJ1-5 | TRBV6-5 | NA | NA | TGTGCCAGCAGGACAGGACTGGAAGATCCCCAGCATTTT | CASRTGLEDPQHF
TRBJ1-5 | TRBV7-8 | NA | NA | TGTGCCAGCAGCCTAGTTGGGGCCCAGCCCCAGCATTTT | CASSLVGAQPQHF
TRBJ1-6 | TRBV4-3 | NA | NA | TGCGCCAGCAGCCAAGCCCGGGGTTCACCCCTCCACTTT | CASSQARGSPLHF
TRBJ1-1 | TRBV7-3 | TRBD1 | once | TGTGCCAGCAGCTCGACCGGGACAGAGCAAGCTTTCTTT | CASSSTGTEQAFF
TRBJ2-1 | TRBV13 | NA | NA | TGTGCCAGCAGCCATTCCCAGATCTCCTACAATGAGCAGTTCTTC | CASSHSQISYNEQFF
TRBJ1-1 | TRBV24-1 | NA | NA | TGTGCAATAGGGGTATTTGAAGCTTTCTTT | CAIGVFEAFF
TRBJ1-3 | TRBV28 | TRBD1 | few | TGTGCCAGCAGCTCTCCCGGACAGGGGGCCCCTGGAAACACCATATATTTT | CASSSPGQGAPGNTIYF
TRBJ1-6 | TRBV5-4 | TRBD1 | NA | TGTGCCAGCAGCTTTCAAGGGGGCGTTACGGATTCACCCCTCCACTTT | CASSFQGGVTDSPLHF
TRBJ1-3 | TRBV2 | NA | once | TGTGCCAGCAGTGAAGGTCGGGTTCGAGGTGGAAACACCATATATTTT | CASSEGRVRGGNTIYF